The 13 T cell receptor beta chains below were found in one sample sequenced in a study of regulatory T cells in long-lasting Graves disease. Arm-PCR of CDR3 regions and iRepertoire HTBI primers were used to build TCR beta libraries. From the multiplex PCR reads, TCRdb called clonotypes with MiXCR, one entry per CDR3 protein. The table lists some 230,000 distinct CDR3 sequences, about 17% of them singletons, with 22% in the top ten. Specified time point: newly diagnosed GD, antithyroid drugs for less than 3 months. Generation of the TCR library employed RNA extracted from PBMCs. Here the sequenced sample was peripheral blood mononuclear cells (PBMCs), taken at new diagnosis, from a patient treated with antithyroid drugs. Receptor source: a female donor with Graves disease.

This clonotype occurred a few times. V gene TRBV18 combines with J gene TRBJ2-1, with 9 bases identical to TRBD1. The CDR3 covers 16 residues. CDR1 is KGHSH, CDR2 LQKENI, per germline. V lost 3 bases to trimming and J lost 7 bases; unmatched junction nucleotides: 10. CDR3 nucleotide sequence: TGTGCCAGCTCACCTCGAGGGACAGGGAAGGGTAATGAGCAGTTCTTC. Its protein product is CASSPRGTGKGNEQFF.

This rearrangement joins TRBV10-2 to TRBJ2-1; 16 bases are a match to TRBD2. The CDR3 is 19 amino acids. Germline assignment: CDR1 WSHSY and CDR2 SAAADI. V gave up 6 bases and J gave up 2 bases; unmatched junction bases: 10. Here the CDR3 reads CASRTGTSGRADPYNEQFF. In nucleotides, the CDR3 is TGCGCCAGCAGGACAGGGACTAGCGGGAGGGCCGATCCCTACAATGAGCAGTTCTTC.

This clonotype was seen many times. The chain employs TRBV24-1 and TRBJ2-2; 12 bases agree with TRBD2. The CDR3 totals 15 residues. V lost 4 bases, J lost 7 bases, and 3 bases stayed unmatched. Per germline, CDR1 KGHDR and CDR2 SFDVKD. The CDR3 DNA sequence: TGTGCCACCAGTGACCCTAGCGGGAGGGGCGGGGAGCTGTTTTTT. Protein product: CATSDPSGRGGELFF.

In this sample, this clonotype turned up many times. The CDR3 DNA reads as TGTGCCACCAGTGAATCCGGGACAGAGTACCCAAAGGGACTAGCGGGAGGCAATGAGCAGTTCTTC. It encodes CATSESGTEYPKGLAGGNEQFF. This rearrangement joins TRBV24-1 to TRBJ2-1, with TRBD2 matching over 15 bases. This CDR3 has 22 amino acids. Looked up from germline, CDR1 is KGHDR and CDR2 is SFDVKD. V lost 4 bases and J lost 6; bases outside the gene matches: 21.

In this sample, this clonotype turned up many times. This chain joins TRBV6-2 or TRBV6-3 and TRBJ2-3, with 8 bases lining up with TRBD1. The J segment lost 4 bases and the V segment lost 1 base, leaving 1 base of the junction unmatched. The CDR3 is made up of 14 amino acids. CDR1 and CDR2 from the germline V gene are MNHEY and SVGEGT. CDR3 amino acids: CASSYLQGADTQYF. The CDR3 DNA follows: TGTGCCAGCAGTTACTTACAGGGGGCAGATACGCAGTATTTT.

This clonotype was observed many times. The CDR3 loop reads CASRGSRDFYTGELFF. The CDR3 bases are TGTGCCAGCAGGGGAAGCCGGGACTTCTACACCGGGGAGCTGTTTTTT. This chain connects TRBV13 to TRBJ2-2; D may be TRBD2 (6 bases). Germline lookup yields CDR1 PRHDT and CDR2 FYEKMQ (reference sequence). The CDR3 consists of 16 residues. Trimming cost V 6 bases and J 3 bases, with 17 bases left between them.

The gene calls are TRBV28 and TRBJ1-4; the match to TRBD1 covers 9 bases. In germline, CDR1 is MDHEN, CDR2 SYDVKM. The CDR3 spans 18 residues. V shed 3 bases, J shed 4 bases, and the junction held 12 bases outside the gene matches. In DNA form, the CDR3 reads TGTGCCAGCAGTTTGGAGGCATTTTTGGACAGGGGTAATGAAAAACTGTTTTTT. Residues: CASSLEAFLDRGNEKLFF.

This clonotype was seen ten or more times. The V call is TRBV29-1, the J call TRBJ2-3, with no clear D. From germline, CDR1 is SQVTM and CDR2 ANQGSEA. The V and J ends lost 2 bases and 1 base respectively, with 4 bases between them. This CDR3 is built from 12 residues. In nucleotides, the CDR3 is TGCAGCGTTGAACCAGGCACAGATACGCAGTATTTT. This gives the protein CSVEPGTDTQYF.

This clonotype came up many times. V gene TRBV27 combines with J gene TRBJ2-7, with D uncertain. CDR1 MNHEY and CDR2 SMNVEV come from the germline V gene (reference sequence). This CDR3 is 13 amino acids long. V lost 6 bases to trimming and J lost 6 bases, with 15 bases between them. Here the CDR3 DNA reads TGTGCCAGCAGACCCGAGGTAACGGGCGAGCAGTACTTC. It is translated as CASRPEVTGEQYF.

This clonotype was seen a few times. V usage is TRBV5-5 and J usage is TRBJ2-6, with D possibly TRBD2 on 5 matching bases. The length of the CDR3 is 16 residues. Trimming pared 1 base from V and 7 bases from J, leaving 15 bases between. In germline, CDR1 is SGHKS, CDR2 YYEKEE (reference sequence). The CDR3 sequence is CASSLLPGLGANVLTF. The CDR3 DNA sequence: TGTGCCAGCAGCTTGTTACCCGGACTGGGAGCCAACGTCCTGACTTTC.

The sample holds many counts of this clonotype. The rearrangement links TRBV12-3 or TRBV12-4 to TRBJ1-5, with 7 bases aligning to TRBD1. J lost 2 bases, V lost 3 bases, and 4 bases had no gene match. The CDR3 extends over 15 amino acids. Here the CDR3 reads CASSLRGPRNQPQHF. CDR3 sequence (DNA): TGTGCCAGCAGTTTGAGGGGGCCGCGCAATCAGCCCCAGCATTTT.

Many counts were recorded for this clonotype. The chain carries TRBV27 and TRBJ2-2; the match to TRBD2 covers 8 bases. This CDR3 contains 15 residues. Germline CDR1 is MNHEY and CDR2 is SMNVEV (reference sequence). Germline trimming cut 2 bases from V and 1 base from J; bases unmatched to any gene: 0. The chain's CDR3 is CASSLAGGNTGELFF. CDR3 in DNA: TGTGCCAGCAGTTTAGCGGGAGGGAACACCGGGGAGCTGTTTTTT.

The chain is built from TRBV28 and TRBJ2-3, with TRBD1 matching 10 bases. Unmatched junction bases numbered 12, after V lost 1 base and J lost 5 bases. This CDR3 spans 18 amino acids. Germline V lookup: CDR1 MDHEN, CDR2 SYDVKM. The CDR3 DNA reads TGTGCCAGCAGTTTATACCCTCTGGGGACAGGGGTTCGAGATACGCAGTATTTT. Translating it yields CASSLYPLGTGVRDTQYF.